This T cell receptor beta chain was sequenced in a study of T cell responses to AZD1222 COVID-19 vaccine (dated by TCRdb to the early 2020s). Study-level background: AZD1222 recipients with second doses at about 4 weeks or about 12 weeks were pooled, because spike-specific TCR depth and breadth did not differ between schedules. A total of around 240 trial participants underwent TCR sequencing, of whom 207 received two doses of AZD1222 and some 25 received two doses of the MenACWY control vaccine. Enrollment into the trials was organized by age into subgroups of 18-55, 56-69 and 70-plus years, and those subgroups contained roughly 160, 29 and 62 TCR-sequenced participants, respectively. Overall study results and their limits: Because no samples from the day 14 peak response were available, repertoires could be characterized only after the peak T cell response. Nearly half of unique spike-specific TCRs reportedly recognized epitopes outside regions mutated in the B.1.351 and B.1.1.7 variants. The whole spike protein was spanned by vaccine-associated CD4 TCRs, and dominant responses were seen in regions 160-218 and 743-854. After two AZD1222 doses, both the breadth and the depth of spike-specific TCRs were significantly higher than at day 0 and than in MenACWY recipients. Conclusions about previously exposed vaccinees are limited because only 6 or 7 AZD1222 recipients were SARS-CoV-2 seropositive at baseline. Most participants were white British and females outnumbered males, and the authors suggested that clonal diversity may have been underestimated. The 56-69-year group was small, and its depth increase did not reach significance, likely because of low power.

The CDR3 regions of human TCRbeta chains were analyzed by immunosequencing. The study's own analysis went as follows. TCRs in the repertoires were compared against a reference library of SARS-CoV-2-specific TCRs that had been generated with the MIRA antigen-specificity platform. Breadth was defined as the fraction of unique TCRs that were SARS-CoV-2-associated. Depth was defined as the fraction of total T cells that were SARS-CoV-2-associated. Each spike-specific TCR was assigned to its reactive spike region and to a CD4 or CD8 class using the MIRA data. Log10-transformed breadth and depth values were compared by one-way ANOVA with Sidak's multiple comparisons tests. TCRdb took this table from immuneACCESS and kept in-frame rearrangements with V and J called. Such tables lack part of the clones; where checked against another copy, unresolved V genes explain under half of the gap, and the rest is unexplained. V, J and clone size are taken as reported in that table, and D and trimming were inferred from the DNA itself. The table for this sample lists over 75,000 clones; roughly nine tenths of them were counted only once. Jointly, the top ten make up around 29% of the sample.

V gives up 3 bases and J gives up 0 bases, and the segment between their germline ends measures 25 bases. There are 20 amino acids in the CDR3, from cysteine to phenylalanine inclusive. The read is trimmed to its CDR3 DNA, 60 bases read in frame from base 1. The germline V gene specifies KGHSH as CDR1 and LQKENI as CDR2. Comments on this clone: Its antigen is currently not known. Per-base qualities were not stored, and no clone one base away is much larger.

The time point tag for this specimen amounts to: baseline before first vaccination. The vaccinee samples were drawn from two UK trials, COV001 and COV002, one of which was a single-blind randomized controlled phase 2/3 trial testing AZD1222 (ChAdOx1 nCoV-19) in healthy adults. Trial participant PBMC samples were collected at day 0 and day 28 after the second dose for TCRbeta chain sequencing. The sequence was obtained from an adult in good health. The rearranged chain carries TRBV18 and TRBJ2-3, with the D segment identity uncertain. Sample: peripheral blood, taken on day 0 of AZD1222 vaccination. The sequenced DNA is TGTGCCAGCTCACCGAATCTCGGTCAAGTGGACGAAGGGAGCACAGATACGCAGTATTTT. This translates into CASSPNLGQVDEGSTDTQYF.